This record concerns one T cell receptor beta chain sequence. This CDR3 region has 16 residues. Trimming pared 7 bases from V and 5 bases from J, leaving 23 bases between. Germline assignment: CDR1 MNHEY and CDR2 SMNVEV (reference sequence). The sample is drawn from a study of blood T cell repertoires in COVID-19. Study-level information: Some COVID-19 samples were acute and others convalescent; all came from the United States, Italy and Spain.

Only in-frame clones appear in the TCRdb table, and some are missing; sequencing was by immunoSEQ multiplex PCR. The sample shows 90,000 to 120,000 clones, approximately 84% of them seen only once. This chain connects TRBV27 to TRBJ1-1; maybe TRBD1 (5 bases). The clonotype was recovered from a human donor in a cohort sampled during active COVID-19. Sequences were obtained from peripheral blood. Written as DNA, the CDR3 is TGTGCCAGCACCCCCCAAAGGTCTCAGGGCAGGACTGAAGCTTTCTTT. Its translation: CASTPQRSQGRTEAFF.